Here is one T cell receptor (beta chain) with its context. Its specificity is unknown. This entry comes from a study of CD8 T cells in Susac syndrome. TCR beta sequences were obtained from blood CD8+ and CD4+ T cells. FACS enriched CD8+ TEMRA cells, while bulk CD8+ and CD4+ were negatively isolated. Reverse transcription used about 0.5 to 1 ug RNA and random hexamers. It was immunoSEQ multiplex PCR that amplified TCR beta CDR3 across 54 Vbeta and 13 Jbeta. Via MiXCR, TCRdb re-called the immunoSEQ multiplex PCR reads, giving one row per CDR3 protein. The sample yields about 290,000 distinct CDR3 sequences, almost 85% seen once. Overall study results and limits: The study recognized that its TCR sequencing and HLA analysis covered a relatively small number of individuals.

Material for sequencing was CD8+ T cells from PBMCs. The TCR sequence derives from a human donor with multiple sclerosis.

The CDR3 protein is CASSTPGRSTDTQYF. The CDR3 bases are TGTGCCAGCAGTACCCCCGGGAGAAGCACAGATACGCAGTATTTT. The V gene is TRBV6-2 or TRBV6-3, the J gene TRBJ2-3, with D possibly being TRBD2 (6 bases). The CDR3 length is 15 residues. Germline V gene lookup returns CDR1 MNHEY and CDR2 SVGEGT. Trimming stripped 5 bases from V and 0 bases from J, with 12 bases between.